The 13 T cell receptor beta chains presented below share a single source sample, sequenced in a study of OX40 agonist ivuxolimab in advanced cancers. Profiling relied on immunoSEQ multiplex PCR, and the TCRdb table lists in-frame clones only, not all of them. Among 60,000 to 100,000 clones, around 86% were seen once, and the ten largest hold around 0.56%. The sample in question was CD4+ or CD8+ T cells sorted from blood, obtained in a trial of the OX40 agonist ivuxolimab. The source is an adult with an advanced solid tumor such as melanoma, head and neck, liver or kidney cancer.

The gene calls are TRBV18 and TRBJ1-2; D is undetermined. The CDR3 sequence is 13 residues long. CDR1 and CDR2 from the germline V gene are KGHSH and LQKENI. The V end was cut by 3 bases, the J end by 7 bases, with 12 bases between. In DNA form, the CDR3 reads TGTGCCAGCTCACCCCCCGCAGCCCTTGGCTACACCTTC. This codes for CASSPPAALGYTF.

CDR3 sequence reads: CAWSVGDEQYF. The CDR3 DNA is TGTGCCTGGAGTGTAGGGGACGAGCAGTACTTC. The gene calls are TRBV30 and TRBJ2-7, with D perhaps matching TRBD1 (5 bases). The germline V and J ends were trimmed by 0 bases and 5 bases, with 5 bases remaining between them. Germline-derived CDR1 and CDR2 are GTSNPN and SVGIG (reference sequence). The CDR3 consists of 11 residues.

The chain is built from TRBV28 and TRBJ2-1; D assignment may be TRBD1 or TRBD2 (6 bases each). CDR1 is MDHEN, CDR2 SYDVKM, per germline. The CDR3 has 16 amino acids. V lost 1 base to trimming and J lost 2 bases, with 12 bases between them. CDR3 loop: CASSLLGGGPYNEQFF. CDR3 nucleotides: TGTGCCAGCAGTTTATTAGGTGGGGGGCCCTACAATGAGCAGTTCTTC.

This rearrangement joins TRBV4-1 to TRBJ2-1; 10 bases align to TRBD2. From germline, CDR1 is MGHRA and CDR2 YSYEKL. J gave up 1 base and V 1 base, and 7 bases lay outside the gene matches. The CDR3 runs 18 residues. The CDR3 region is CASSQGDFSGRSYNEQFF. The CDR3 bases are TGCGCCAGCAGCCAAGGAGATTTTAGCGGGAGGTCCTACAATGAGCAGTTCTTC.

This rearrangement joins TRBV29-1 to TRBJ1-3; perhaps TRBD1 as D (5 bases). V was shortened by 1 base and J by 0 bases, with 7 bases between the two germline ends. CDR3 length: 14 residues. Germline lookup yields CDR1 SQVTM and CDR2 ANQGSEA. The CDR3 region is CSVEGGSSGNTIYF. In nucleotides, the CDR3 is TGCAGCGTTGAAGGGGGGAGCTCTGGAAACACCATATATTTT.

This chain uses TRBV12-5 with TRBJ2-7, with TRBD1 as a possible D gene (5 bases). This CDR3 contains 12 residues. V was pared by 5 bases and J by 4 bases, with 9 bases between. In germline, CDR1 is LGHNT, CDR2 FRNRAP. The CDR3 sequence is CASGRQNYEQYF. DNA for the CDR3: TGTGCTAGTGGTCGACAGAATTACGAGCAGTACTTC.

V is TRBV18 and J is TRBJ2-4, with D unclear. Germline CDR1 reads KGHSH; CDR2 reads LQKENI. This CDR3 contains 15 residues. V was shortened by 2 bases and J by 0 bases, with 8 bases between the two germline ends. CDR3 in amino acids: CASSPTAVAKNIQYF. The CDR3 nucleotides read TGTGCCAGCTCACCAACAGCCGTAGCCAAAAACATTCAGTACTTC.

CDR3 nucleotides: TGTGCCAGCAACCCGACAGCCGGAAACACCATATATTTT. Translation: CASNPTAGNTIYF. The chain couples TRBV2 to TRBJ1-3; TRBD1 is a possible D gene (5 bases). Trimming left V 7 bases short and J 4 bases short, with 11 bases between. The CDR3 consists of 13 residues. CDR1 and CDR2 from the germline V gene are SNHLY and FYNNEI.

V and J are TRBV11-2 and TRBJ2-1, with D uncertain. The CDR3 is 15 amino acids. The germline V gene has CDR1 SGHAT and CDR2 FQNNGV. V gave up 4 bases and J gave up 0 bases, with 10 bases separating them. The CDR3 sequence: CASSSTLSSYNEQFF. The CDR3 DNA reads TGTGCCAGCAGCTCGACACTTAGCTCCTACAATGAGCAGTTCTTC. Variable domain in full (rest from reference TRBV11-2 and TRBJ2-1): EAGVAQSPRYKIIEKRQSVAFWCNPISGHATLYWYQQILGQGPKLLIQFQNNGVVDDSQLPKDRFSAERLKGVDSTLKIQPAKLEDSAVYLCASSSTLSSYNEQFFGPGTRLTVL.

The CDR3 region is CASSQDLGRGRGYTF. The CDR3 DNA reads TGCGCCAGCAGCCAAGATTTAGGGCGGGGCAGGGGCTACACCTTC. V and J are TRBV4-1 and TRBJ1-2; weak D call: TRBD1 (5 bases). Trimming stripped 0 bases from V and 8 bases from J, with 16 bases between. CDR1 is MGHRA, CDR2 YSYEKL, per germline. The CDR3 is made up of 15 amino acids.

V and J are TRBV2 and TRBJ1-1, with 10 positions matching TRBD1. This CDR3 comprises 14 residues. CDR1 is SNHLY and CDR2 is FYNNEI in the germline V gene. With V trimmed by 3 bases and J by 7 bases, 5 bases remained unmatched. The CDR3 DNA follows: TGTGCCAGCAGTGAGGCGGGACAGGGGATTGAAGCTTTCTTT. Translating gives CASSEAGQGIEAFF.

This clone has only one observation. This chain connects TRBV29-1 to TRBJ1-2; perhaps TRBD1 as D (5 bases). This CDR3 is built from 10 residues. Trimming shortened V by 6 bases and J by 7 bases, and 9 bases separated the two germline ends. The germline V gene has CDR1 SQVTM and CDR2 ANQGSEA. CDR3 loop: CSVWGSGYTF. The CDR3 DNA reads TGCAGCGTCTGGGGGTCTGGCTACACCTTC.

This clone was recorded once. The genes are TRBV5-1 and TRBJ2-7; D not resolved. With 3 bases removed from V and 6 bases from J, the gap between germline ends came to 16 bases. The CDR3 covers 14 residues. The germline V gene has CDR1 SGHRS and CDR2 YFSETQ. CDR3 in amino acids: CASSSGSPTSEQYF. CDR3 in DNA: TGCGCCAGCAGCTCTGGGTCCCCTACGAGCGAGCAGTACTTC.